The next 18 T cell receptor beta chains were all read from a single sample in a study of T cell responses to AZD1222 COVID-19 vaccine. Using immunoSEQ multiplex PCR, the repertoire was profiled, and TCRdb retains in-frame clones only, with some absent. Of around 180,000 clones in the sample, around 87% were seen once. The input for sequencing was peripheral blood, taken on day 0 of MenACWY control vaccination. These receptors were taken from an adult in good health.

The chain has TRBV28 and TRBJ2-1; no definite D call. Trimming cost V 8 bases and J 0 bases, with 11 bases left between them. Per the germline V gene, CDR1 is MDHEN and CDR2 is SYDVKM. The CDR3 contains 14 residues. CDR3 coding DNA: TGTGCCAGCTTGGTGGGTGGCTCCTACAATGAGCAGTTCTTC. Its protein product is CASLVGGSYNEQFF.

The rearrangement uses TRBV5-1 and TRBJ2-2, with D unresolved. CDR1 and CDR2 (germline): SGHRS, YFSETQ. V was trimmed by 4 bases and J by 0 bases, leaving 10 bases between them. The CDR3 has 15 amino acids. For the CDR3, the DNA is TGCGCCAGCAGCCCCATTAACCCGAACACCGGGGAGCTGTTTTTT. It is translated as CASSPINPNTGELFF.

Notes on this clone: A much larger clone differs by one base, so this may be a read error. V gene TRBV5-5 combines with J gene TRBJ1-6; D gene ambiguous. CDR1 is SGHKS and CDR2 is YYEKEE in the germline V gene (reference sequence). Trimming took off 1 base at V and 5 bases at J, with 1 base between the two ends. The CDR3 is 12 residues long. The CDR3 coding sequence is TGTGCCAGCAGCTTGAATAATTCACCCCTCCACTTT. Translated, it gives CASSLNNSPLHF.

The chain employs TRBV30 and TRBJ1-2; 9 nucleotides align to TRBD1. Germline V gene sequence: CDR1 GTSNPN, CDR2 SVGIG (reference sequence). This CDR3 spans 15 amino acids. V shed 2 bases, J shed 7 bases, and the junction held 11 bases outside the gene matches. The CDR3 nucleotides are TGTGCCTGGAGTAGCGCACCGGGACAGGGAGCTGGCTACACCTTC. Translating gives CAWSSAPGQGAGYTF.

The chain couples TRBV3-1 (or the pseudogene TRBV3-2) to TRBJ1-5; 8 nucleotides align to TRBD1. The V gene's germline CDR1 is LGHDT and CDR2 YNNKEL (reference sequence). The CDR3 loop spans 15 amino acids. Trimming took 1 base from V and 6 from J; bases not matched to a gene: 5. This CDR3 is CASSQGTGGPQPQHF. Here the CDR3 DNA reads TGTGCCAGCAGCCAAGGAACAGGGGGTCCTCAGCCCCAGCATTTT.

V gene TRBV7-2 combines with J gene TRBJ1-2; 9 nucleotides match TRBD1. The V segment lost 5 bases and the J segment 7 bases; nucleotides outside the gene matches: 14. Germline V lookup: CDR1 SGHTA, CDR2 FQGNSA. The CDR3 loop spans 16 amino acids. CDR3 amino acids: CASSHKSTGGSGGYTF. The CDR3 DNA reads TGTGCCAGCAGCCACAAGTCTACAGGGGGCTCGGGTGGCTACACCTTC.

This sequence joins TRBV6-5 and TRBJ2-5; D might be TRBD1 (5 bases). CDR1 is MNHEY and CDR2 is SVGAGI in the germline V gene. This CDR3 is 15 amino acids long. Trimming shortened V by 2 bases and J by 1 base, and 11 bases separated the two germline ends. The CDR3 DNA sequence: TGTGCCAGCAGTTACCTCAGGGCCGCCCAAGAGACCCAGTACTTC. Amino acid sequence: CASSYLRAAQETQYF.

The CDR3 sequence is CASNTVGGYTF. CDR3 DNA sequence: TGTGCCAGCAATACAGTTGGGGGCTACACCTTC. The rearrangement uses TRBV6-5 and TRBJ1-2; D not resolved. V was shortened by 7 bases and J by 8 bases, with 11 bases between the two germline ends. The CDR3 covers 11 residues. Germline V gene data show CDR1 as MNHEY and CDR2 as SVGAGI.

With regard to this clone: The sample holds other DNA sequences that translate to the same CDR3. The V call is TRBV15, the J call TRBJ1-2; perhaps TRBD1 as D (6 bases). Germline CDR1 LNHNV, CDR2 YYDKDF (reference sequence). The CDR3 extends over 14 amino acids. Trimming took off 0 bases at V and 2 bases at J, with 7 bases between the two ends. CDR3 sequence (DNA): TGTGCCACCAGCAGAGATAGGGGGAACTATGGCTACACCTTC. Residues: CATSRDRGNYGYTF.

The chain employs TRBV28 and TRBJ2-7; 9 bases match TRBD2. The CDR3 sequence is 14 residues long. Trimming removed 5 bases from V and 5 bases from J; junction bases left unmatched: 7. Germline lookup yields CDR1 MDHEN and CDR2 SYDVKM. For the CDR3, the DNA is TGTGCCAGCAGTCAGGTTAGCGGGAGCCACGAGCAGTACTTC. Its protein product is CASSQVSGSHEQYF. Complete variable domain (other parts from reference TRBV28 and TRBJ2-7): DVKVTQSSRYLVKRTGEKVFLECVQDMDHENMFWYRQDPGLGLRLIYFSYDVKMKEKGDIPEGYSVSREKKERFSLILESASTNQTSMYLCASSQVSGSHEQYFGPGTRLTVT.

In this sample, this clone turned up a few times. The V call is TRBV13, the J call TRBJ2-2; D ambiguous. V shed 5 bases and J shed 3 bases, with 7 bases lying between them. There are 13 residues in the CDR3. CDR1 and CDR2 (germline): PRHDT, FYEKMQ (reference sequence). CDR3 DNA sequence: TGTGCCAGCAGCCGTAGCTACACCGGGGAGCTGTTTTTT. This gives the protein CASSRSYTGELFF.

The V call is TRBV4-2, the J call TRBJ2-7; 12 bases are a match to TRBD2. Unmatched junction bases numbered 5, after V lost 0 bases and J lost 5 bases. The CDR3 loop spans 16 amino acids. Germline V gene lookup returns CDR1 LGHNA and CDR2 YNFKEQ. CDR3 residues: CASSQDSASGRDEQYF. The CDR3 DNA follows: TGTGCCAGCAGCCAAGATTCGGCTAGCGGGAGGGACGAGCAGTACTTC.

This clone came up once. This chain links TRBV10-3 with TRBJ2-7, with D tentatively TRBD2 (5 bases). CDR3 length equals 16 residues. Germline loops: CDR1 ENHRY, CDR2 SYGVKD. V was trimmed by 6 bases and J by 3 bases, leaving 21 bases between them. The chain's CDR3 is CAISDLGSVDFYEQYF. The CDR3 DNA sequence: TGTGCCATCAGCGATCTCGGATCCGTGGACTTCTACGAGCAGTACTTC.

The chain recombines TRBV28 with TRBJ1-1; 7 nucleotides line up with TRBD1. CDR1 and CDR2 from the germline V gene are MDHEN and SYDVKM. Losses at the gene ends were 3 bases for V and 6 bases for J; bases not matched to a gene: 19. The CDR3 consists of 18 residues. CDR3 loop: CASSFSHRQGGRLAEAFF. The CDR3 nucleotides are TGTGCCAGCAGTTTTTCCCACCGACAGGGCGGAAGGTTGGCTGAAGCTTTCTTT.

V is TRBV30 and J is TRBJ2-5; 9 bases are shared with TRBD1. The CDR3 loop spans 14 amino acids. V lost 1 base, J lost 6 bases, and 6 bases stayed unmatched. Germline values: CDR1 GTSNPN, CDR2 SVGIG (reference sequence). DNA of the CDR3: TGTGCCTGGAGTGCACAGGGGGCCTCAAAGACCCAGTACTTC. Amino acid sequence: CAWSAQGASKTQYF. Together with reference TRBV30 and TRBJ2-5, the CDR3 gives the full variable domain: SQTIHQWPATLVQPVGSPLSLECTVEGTSNPNLYWYRQAAGRGLQLLFYSVGIGQISSEVPQNLSASRPQDRQFILSSKKLLLSDSGFYLCAWSAQGASKTQYFGPGTRLLVL.

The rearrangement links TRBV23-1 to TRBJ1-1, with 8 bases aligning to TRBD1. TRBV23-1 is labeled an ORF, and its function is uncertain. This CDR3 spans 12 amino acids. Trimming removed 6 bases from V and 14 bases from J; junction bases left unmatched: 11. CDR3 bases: TGCGCCAGCAGATTCTCCGGGACAGGCAACTTCTTT. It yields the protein CASRFSGTGNFF.

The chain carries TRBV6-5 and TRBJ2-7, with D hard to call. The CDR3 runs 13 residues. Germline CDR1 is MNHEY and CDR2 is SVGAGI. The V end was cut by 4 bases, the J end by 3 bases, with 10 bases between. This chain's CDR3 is CASSSSMIYEQYF. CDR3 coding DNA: TGTGCCAGCAGTTCCTCGATGATCTACGAGCAGTACTTC.

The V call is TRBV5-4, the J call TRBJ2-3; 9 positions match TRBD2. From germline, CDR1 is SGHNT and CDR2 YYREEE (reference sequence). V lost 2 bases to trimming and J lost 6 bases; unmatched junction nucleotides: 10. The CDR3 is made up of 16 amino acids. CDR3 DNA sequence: TGTGCCAGCAGCTTTTCGCGGGGGGGCCGTTGGGATACGCAGTATTTT. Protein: CASSFSRGGRWDTQYF.